The clone carrying this T cell receptor (beta chain) showed up many times. Its antigen remains unknown. These data come from a study of T cells in Graves' hyperthyroidism and ophthalmopathy. Findings of the study overall: A model of 13 V-J features distinguished ophthalmopathy from stable hyperthyroidism.

Amplification yielded TCR beta CDR3 regions, with RNA transcripts as the source. TCR CDR3 regions were first amplified by RT-PCR with HTBI primers. TCRdb analysed the multiplex PCR reads with MiXCR anew, one entry per CDR3 protein. The repertoire holds about 250,000 distinct CDR3 sequences, with almost 25% as singletons. CDR1 and CDR2 from the germline V gene are MDHEN and SYDVKM. The CDR3 spans 15 residues. With 5 bases clipped from V and 1 base from J, the junction kept 7 bases outside the gene matches. The V and J genes are TRBV28 and TRBJ1-1; 7 bases align to TRBD1. The sequence was obtained from a woman aged 40 to 50 with Graves' ophthalmopathy. Sample: blood. The CDR3 region is CASSAPGTANTEAFF. The CDR3 DNA follows: TGTGCCAGCAGTGCTCCCGGGACAGCGAACACTGAAGCTTTCTTT.